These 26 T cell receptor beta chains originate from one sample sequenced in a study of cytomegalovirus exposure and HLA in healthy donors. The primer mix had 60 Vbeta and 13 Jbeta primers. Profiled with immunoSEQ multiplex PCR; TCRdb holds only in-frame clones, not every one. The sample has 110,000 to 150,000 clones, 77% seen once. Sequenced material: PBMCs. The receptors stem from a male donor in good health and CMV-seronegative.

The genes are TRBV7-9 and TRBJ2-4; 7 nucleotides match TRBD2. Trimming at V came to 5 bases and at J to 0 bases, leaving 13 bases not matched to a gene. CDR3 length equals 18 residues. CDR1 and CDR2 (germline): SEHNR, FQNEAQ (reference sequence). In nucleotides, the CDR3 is TGTGCCAGCAGCGCCCCATTTGGGGGGGATGAAGCCAAAAACATTCAGTACTTC. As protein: CASSAPFGGDEAKNIQYF. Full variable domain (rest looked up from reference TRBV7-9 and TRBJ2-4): DTGVSQNPRHKITKRGQNVTFRCDPISEHNRLYWYRQTLGQGPEFLTYFQNEAQLEKSRLLSDRFSAERPKGSFSTLEIQRTEQGDSAMYLCASSAPFGGDEAKNIQYFGAGTRLSVL.

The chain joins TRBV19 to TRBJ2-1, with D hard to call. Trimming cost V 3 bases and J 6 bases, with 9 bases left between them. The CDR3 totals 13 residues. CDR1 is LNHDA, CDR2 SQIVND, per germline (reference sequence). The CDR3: CASSMSIANEQFF. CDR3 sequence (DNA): TGTGCCAGTAGTATGAGTATAGCCAATGAGCAGTTCTTC. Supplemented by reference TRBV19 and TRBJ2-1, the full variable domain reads DGGITQSPKYLFRKEGQNVTLSCEQNLNHDAMYWYRQDPGQGLRLIYYSQIVNDFQKGDIAEGYSVSREKKESFPLTVTSAQKNPTAFYLCASSMSIANEQFFGPGTRLTVL.

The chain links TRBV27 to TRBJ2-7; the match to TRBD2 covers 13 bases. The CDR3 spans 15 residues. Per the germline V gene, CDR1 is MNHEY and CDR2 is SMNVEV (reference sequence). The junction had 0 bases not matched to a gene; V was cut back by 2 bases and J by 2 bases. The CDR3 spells CASSLGTSGAYEQYF. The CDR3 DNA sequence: TGTGCCAGCAGTTTAGGGACTAGCGGGGCCTACGAGCAGTACTTC.

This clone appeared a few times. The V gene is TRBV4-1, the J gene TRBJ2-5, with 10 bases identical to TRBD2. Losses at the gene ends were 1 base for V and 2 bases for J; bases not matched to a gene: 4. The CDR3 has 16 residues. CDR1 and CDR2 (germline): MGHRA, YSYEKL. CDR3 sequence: CASSQGPAGGQETQYF. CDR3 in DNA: TGCGCCAGCAGCCAAGGGCCAGCGGGGGGGCAAGAGACCCAGTACTTC.

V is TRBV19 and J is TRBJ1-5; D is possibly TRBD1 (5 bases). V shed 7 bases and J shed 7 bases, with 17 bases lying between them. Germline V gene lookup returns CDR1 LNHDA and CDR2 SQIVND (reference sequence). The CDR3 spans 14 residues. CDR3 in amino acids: CASKSAGEWQPQHF. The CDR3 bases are TGTGCCAGTAAAAGTGCGGGGGAATGGCAGCCCCAGCATTTT.

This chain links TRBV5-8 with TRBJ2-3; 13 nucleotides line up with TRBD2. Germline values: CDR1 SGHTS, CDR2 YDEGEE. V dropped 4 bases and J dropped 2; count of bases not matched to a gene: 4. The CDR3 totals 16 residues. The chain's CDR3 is CASSRTSGRATDTQYF. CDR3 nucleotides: TGTGCCAGCAGCAGAACTAGCGGGAGGGCCACAGATACGCAGTATTTT.

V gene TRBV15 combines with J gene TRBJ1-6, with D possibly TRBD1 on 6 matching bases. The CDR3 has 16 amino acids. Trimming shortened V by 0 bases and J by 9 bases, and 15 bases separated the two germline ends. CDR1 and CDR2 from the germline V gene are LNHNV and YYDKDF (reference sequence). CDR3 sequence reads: CATSRDERGAGSPLHF. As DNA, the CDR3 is TGTGCCACCAGCAGAGATGAGCGGGGGGCCGGTTCACCCCTCCACTTT.

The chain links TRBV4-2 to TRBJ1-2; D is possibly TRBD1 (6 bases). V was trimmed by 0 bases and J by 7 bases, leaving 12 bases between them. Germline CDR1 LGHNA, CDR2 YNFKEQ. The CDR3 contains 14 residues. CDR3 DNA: TGTGCCAGCAGCCAAGATAGGCAGGGGCTTGGCTACACCTTC. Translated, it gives CASSQDRQGLGYTF.

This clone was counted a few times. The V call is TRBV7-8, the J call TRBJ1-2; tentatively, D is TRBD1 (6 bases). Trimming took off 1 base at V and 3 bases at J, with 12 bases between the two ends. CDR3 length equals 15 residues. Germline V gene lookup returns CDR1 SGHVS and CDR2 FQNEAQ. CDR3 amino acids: CASSLEGGEDYGYTF. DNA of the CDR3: TGTGCCAGCAGCTTAGAGGGGGGGGAAGACTATGGCTACACCTTC.

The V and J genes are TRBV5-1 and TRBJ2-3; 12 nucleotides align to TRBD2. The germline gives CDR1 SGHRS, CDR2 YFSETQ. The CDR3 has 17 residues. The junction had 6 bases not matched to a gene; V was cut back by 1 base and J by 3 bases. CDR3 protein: CASSLRLAGGLTDTQYF. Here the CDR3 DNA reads TGCGCCAGCAGCTTGAGGCTAGCGGGGGGGCTGACAGATACGCAGTATTTT.

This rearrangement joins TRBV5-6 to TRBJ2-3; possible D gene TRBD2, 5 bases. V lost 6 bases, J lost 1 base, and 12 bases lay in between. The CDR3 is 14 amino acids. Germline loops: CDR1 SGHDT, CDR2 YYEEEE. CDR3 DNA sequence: TGTGCCAGCACCTCCAGCGGAGGCACAGATACGCAGTATTTT. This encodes CASTSSGGTDTQYF.

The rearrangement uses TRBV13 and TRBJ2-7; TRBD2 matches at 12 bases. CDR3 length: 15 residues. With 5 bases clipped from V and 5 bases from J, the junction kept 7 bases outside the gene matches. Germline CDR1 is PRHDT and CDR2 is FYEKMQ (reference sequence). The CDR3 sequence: CASSASGRAGDEQYF. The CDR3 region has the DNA TGTGCCAGCAGCGCTAGCGGGAGGGCCGGGGACGAGCAGTACTTC.

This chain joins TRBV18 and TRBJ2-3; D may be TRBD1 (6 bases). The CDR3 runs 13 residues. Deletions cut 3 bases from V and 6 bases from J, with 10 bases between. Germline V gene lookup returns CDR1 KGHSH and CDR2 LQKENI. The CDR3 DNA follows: TGTGCCAGCTCACCTCCGGGACACGATACGCAGTATTTT. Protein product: CASSPPGHDTQYF.

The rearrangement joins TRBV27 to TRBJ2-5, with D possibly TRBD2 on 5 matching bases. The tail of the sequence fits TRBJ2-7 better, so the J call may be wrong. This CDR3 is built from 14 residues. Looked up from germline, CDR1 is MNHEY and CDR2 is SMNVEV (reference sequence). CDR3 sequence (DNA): TGTGCCAGCAGTTTAAAGGCGGGCTCCTACGAGCAGTACTTC. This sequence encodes CASSLKAGSYEQYF.

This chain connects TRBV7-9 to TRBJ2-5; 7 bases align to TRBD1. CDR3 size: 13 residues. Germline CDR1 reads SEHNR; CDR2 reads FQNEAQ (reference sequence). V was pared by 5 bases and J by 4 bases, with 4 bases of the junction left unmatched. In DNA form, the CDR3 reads TGTGCCAGCAGCCGAGGGGGCGGAGAGACCCAGTACTTC. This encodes CASSRGGGETQYF.

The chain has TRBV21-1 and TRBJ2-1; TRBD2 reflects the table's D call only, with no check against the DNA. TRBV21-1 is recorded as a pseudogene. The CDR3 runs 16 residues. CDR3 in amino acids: CASSCSRERVLNEQFF. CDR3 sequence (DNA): TGTGCCAGCAGCTGTAGTCGGGAGAGGGTACTAAATGAGCAGTTCTTC.

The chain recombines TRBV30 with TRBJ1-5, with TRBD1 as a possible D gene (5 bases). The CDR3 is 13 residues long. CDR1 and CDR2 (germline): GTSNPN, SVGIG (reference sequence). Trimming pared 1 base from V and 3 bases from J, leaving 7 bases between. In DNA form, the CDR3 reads TGTGCCTGGAGTGAGGACAACAATCAGCCCCAGCATTTT. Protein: CAWSEDNNQPQHF.

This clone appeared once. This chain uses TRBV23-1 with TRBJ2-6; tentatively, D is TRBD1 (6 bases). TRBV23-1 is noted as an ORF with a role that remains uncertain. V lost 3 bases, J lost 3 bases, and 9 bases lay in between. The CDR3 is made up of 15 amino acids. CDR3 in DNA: TGCGCCAGCAGTCATCGGACAGTTGGGGCCAACGTCCTGACTTTC. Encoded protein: CASSHRTVGANVLTF.

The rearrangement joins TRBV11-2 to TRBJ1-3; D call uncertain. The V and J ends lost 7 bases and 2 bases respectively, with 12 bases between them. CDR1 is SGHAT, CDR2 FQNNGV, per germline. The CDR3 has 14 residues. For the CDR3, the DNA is TGTGCCAGCACCCTCCGGGGAACTGGAAACACCATATATTTT. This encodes CASTLRGTGNTIYF.

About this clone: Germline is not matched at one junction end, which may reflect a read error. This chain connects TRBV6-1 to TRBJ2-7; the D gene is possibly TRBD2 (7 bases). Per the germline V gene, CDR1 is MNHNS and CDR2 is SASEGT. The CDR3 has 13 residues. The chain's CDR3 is CASREGGGTEQYF. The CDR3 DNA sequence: TGTGCCAGCAGGGAAGGGGGAGGGACCGAGCAGTACTTC.

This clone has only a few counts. CDR3 in DNA: TGTGCCAGCAGCTTAGGCGGGAGAAAGTGGGAGACCCAGTACTTC. Translation gives CASSLGGRKWETQYF. The chain uses TRBV7-8 and TRBJ2-5; 7 bases align to TRBD2. The CDR3 loop spans 15 amino acids. Trimming took 1 base from V and 5 from J; bases not matched to a gene: 7. CDR1 and CDR2 from the germline V gene are SGHVS and FQNEAQ. The full variable domain, completed using reference TRBV7-8 and TRBJ2-5, is GAGVSQSPRYKVAKRGQDVALRCDPISGHVSLFWYQQALGQGPEFLTYFQNEAQLDKSGLPSDRFFAERPEGSVSTLKIQRTQQEDSAVYLCASSLGGRKWETQYFGPGTRLLVL.

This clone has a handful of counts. CDR3 bases: TGCGCCAGCAGCCAAGAGGGACAGGGGGCGTATGGCTACACCTTC. It yields the protein CASSQEGQGAYGYTF. The chain recombines TRBV4-1 with TRBJ1-2, with TRBD1 matching 12 bases. The CDR3 covers 15 residues. Germline CDR1 and CDR2: MGHRA and YSYEKL. V was clipped by 0 bases and J by 5 bases; unmatched bases: 1.

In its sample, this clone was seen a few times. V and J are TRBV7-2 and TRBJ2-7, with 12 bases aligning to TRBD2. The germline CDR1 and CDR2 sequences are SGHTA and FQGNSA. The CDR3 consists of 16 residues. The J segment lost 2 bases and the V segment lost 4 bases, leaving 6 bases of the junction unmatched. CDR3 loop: CASSWGLAGPTYEQYF. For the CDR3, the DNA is TGTGCCAGCAGCTGGGGACTAGCGGGTCCCACCTACGAGCAGTACTTC.

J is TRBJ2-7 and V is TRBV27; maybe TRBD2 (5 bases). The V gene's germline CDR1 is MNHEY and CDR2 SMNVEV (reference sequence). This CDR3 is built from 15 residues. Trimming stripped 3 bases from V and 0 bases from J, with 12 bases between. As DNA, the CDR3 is TGTGCCAGCAGTTTGGCAGCGGAGAGCTCCTACGAGCAGTACTTC. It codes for CASSLAAESSYEQYF.

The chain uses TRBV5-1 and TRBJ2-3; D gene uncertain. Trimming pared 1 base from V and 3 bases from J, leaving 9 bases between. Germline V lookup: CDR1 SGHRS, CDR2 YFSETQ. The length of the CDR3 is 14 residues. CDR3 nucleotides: TGCGCCAGCAGCTTGCGGAAGGAGACAGATACGCAGTATTTT. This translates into CASSLRKETDTQYF.

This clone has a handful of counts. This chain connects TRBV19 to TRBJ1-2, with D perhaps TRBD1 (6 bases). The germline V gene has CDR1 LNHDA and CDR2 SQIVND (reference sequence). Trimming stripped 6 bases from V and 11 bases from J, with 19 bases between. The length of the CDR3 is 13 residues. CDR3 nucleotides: TGTGCCAGTAGGGAGCTGTCAGGGGCTCGGTACACCTTC. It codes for CASRELSGARYTF.